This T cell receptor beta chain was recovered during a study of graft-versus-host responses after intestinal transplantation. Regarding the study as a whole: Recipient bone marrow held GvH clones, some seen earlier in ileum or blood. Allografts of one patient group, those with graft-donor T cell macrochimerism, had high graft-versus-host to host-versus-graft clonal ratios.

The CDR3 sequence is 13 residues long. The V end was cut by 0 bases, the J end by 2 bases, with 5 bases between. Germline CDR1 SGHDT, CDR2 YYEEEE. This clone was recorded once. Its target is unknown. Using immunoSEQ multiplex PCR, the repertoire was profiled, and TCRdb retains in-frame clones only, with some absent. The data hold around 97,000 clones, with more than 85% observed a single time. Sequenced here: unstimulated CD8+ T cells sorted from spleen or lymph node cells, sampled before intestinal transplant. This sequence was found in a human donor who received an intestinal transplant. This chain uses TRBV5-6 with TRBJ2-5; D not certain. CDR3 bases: TGTGCCAGCAGCTTGGCCCAACAAGAGACCCAGTACTTC. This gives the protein CASSLAQQETQYF.